These 30 T cell receptor beta chains share one sample of origin, sequenced in a study of identical twins. TCRdb itself ran the 5' RACE reads through MiXCR, one entry per CDR3 protein. In the table there are a few hundred thousand distinct CDR3 sequences, more than 9% of which are singletons. These records were also assigned to another study, of yellow fever vaccine responses in identical twins.

The source material was PBMCs. The receptors come from a woman aged 18 to 35 in good health.

Ten or more counts support this clonotype. V and J are TRBV5-1 and TRBJ2-1; TRBD1 might be the D (5 bases). Germline V CDR1 and CDR2: SGHRS, YFSETQ. V lost 1 base, J lost 9 bases, and 17 bases lay in between. This CDR3 spans 15 amino acids. CDR3 nucleotide sequence: TGCGCCAGCAGCTTGATGAGTTCAGGGTTAGGTGAGCAGTTCTTC. It is translated as CASSLMSSGLGEQFF.

In its sample, this clonotype was seen a few times. This rearrangement joins TRBV20-1 to TRBJ2-2; D is undetermined. Looked up from germline, CDR1 is DFQATT and CDR2 is SNEGSKA (reference sequence). This CDR3 is 13 amino acids long. Trimming removed 1 base from V and 3 bases from J, with 6 bases in between. CDR3 protein: CSARAFDTGELFF. The CDR3 bases are TGCAGTGCTAGAGCTTTTGACACCGGGGAGCTGTTTTTT.

The chain has TRBV18 and TRBJ2-7; possibly TRBD1 for D (5 bases). From germline, CDR1 is KGHSH and CDR2 LQKENI. This CDR3 spans 15 amino acids. Between the trimmed V and J ends, which lost 2 bases and 2 bases, there was a span of 13 bases. CDR3 DNA sequence: TGTGCCAGCTCACCATTCGAGAGGACACCCTACGAGCAGTACTTC. Amino acid sequence: CASSPFERTPYEQYF.

This clonotype occurred a few times. J is TRBJ2-2 and V is TRBV5-1, with 13 bases that match TRBD2. The trim removed 4 bases at V and 2 bases at J, leaving 8 bases unmatched. The germline V gene encodes CDR1 SGHRS and CDR2 YFSETQ. CDR3 length: 18 amino acids. The CDR3 region has the DNA TGCGCCAGCAGCAGGGGACTAGCGGGATTATTTAACACCGGGGAGCTGTTTTTT. Protein sequence: CASSRGLAGLFNTGELFF.

V gene TRBV12-3 or TRBV12-4 combines with J gene TRBJ1-4; weak D call: TRBD1 (5 bases). V lost 6 bases and J lost 5, with 16 bases in between. The CDR3 spans 15 residues. CDR3 nucleotides: TGTGCCAGCAGACCACGGGGGACCCCAAATGAAAAACTGTTTTTT. Translating it yields CASRPRGTPNEKLFF.

V gene TRBV2 combines with J gene TRBJ2-5, with TRBD1 matching 9 bases. This CDR3 is built from 14 residues. The V gene's germline CDR1 is SNHLY and CDR2 FYNNEI. V trimming: 4 bases; J trimming: 3 bases; junction bases outside the gene matches: 3. In DNA, the CDR3 is TGTGCCAGCAGTGGGGGGACAGGGAAAGAGACCCAGTACTTC. As protein: CASSGGTGKETQYF.

Details on this clonotype: One end of the junction fails to match germline, which may point to a read error. The V and J genes are TRBV6-4 and TRBJ2-1; 7 positions match TRBD1. Germline V gene lookup returns CDR1 MRHNA and CDR2 SNTAGT. CDR3 length: 15 residues. DNA of the CDR3: TGTGCCAGGAGTGACAGGGTGGGTCCCTACAATGAGCAGTTCTTC. Residues: CARSDRVGPYNEQFF.

The chain uses TRBV28 and TRBJ2-3, with TRBD2 matching over 13 bases. The germline gives CDR1 MDHEN, CDR2 SYDVKM. This CDR3 contains 16 residues. J gave up 8 bases and V 2 bases, and 7 bases lay outside the gene matches. Here the CDR3 DNA reads TGTGCCAGCAGTTTAAGACTAGCGGGGGGCGGGGGTACGCAGTATTTT. Translated: CASSLRLAGGGGTQYF.

This clonotype was picked up many times. The CDR3 DNA follows: TGTGCCAGCCGCCCCGGCAGGGACAATGGCTACACCTTC. It codes for CASRPGRDNGYTF. The rearrangement links TRBV7-2 to TRBJ1-2; possibly TRBD1 for D (6 bases). The CDR3 runs to 13 residues. Trimming took off 8 bases at V and 6 bases at J, with 16 bases between the two ends. Germline V gives CDR1 SGHTA, CDR2 FQGNSA.

In this sample, this clonotype turned up a few times. The chain uses TRBV20-1 and TRBJ2-7; TRBD1 aligns across 7 bases. Per germline, CDR1 DFQATT and CDR2 SNEGSKA (reference sequence). J gave up 7 bases and V 1 base, and 4 bases lay outside the gene matches. The length of the CDR3 is 12 residues. CDR3 nucleotide sequence: TGCAGTGCTAGAGTACAGGGGTGGGAGCAGTACTTC. This gives the protein CSARVQGWEQYF.

This clonotype has ten or more counts. V is TRBV15 and J is TRBJ2-3; maybe TRBD1 (7 bases). The CDR3 has 15 residues. Trimming removed 4 bases from V and 4 bases from J, with 15 bases in between. Germline V gives CDR1 LNHNV, CDR2 YYDKDF (reference sequence). CDR3 protein: CATSTQQGRSDTQYF. As DNA, the CDR3 is TGTGCCACCAGCACCCAACAGGGGAGGTCAGATACGCAGTATTTT.

Only a few counts were recorded for this clonotype. The gene calls are TRBV28 and TRBJ2-1; TRBD1 aligns across 8 bases. From germline, CDR1 is MDHEN and CDR2 SYDVKM. The CDR3 contains 17 residues. Trimming took 6 bases from V and 3 from J; bases not matched to a gene: 13. CDR3 amino acids: CASSLAPRGPSYNEQFF. CDR3 DNA sequence: TGTGCCAGCAGCTTAGCCCCCAGGGGGCCCAGCTACAATGAGCAGTTCTTC.

This clonotype was detected a few times. The J gene is TRBJ1-3, the V gene TRBV9; no clear D. CDR3 size: 15 residues. Germline assignment: CDR1 SGDLS and CDR2 YYNGEE. Trimming shortened V by 0 bases and J by 0 bases, and 7 bases separated the two germline ends. The CDR3 protein is CASSVGGFSGNTIYF. The CDR3 DNA reads TGTGCCAGCAGCGTAGGTGGGTTCTCTGGAAACACCATATATTTT.

This clonotype appeared a few times. Mismatch with germline at one junction end may stem from a read error. This chain connects TRBV4-3 to TRBJ2-3; a weak D match, TRBD1 (6 bases). Germline lookup yields CDR1 LGHNA and CDR2 YSLEER. The CDR3 loop spans 12 amino acids. The CDR3 DNA is TGCGCCAGCAGCCACCAAGGGCAGGGGCCCTCCTTT. It yields the protein CASSHQGQGPSF.

Only a few counts were recorded for this clonotype. This rearrangement joins TRBV4-2 to TRBJ2-1, with TRBD2 matching 7 bases. The CDR3 has 14 residues. With 4 bases clipped from V and 7 bases from J, the junction kept 7 bases outside the gene matches. The germline V gene encodes CDR1 LGHNA and CDR2 YNFKEQ. The CDR3 DNA follows: TGTGCCAGCAGCCGAGCGGGGAGTTGGAATGAGCAGTTCTTC. Residues: CASSRAGSWNEQFF.

The chain links TRBV20-1 to TRBJ2-7; 10 nucleotides line up with TRBD1. Unmatched junction bases numbered 4, after V lost 2 bases and J lost 0 bases. Germline V gene sequence: CDR1 DFQATT, CDR2 SNEGSKA (reference sequence). The CDR3 runs 15 residues. The DNA of the CDR3 is TGCAGTGCTAGACCTAGGACAGGGGGCTCCTACGAGCAGTACTTC. Its protein is CSARPRTGGSYEQYF.

This clonotype was detected many times. The rearrangement uses TRBV6-4 and TRBJ1-2, with TRBD1 matching 7 bases. This CDR3 spans 15 amino acids. Germline V gene lookup returns CDR1 MRHNA and CDR2 SNTAGT. V gave up 0 bases and J gave up 8 bases; unmatched junction bases: 9. CDR3 sequence: CASSDSSTGSGGYTF. As DNA, the CDR3 is TGTGCCAGCAGTGACTCATCGACAGGGTCTGGGGGCTACACCTTC.

This clonotype was detected a few times. V and J are TRBV7-2 and TRBJ2-3; no reliable D call. This CDR3 comprises 16 residues. Trimming stripped 1 base from V and 0 bases from J, with 11 bases between. The V gene's germline CDR1 is SGHTA and CDR2 FQGNSA. In DNA form, the CDR3 reads TGTGCCAGCAGCTTAGGAGTGGCGACTAGCACAGATACGCAGTATTTT. Amino acid sequence: CASSLGVATSTDTQYF. Variable domain in full (rest from reference TRBV7-2 and TRBJ2-3): GAGVSQSPSNKVTEKGKDVELRCDPISGHTALYWYRQSLGQGLEFLIYFQGNSAPDKSGLPSDRFSAERTGGSVSTLTIQRTQQEDSAVYLCASSLGVATSTDTQYFGPGTRLTVL.

This clonotype was detected a few times. Because it lacks the conserved phenylalanine or tryptophan at the end, this CDR3 is likely a read error. The DNA is left out, because the CDR3 cannot be placed on it with certainty; the CDR3 is given as TCRdb lists it. The chain carries TRBV12-3 or TRBV12-4 and TRBJ1-1; no check of the table's D call, TRBD1, against the DNA was made. The CDR3 comprises 11 residues, both ends counted. CDR3 protein: CASSLALLQVL.

V gene TRBV12-3 or TRBV12-4 combines with J gene TRBJ1-2; 12 bases line up with TRBD1. The V and J ends lost 7 bases and 5 bases, in that order; junction bases with no gene match: 8. CDR3 length: 15 residues. CDR3 loop: CASTMGQGAGYGYTF. The CDR3 DNA reads as TGTGCCAGCACCATGGGACAGGGGGCAGGGTATGGCTACACCTTC.

This chain connects TRBV20-1 to TRBJ2-3; a weak D match, TRBD1 (5 bases). Trimming took off 1 base at V and 5 bases at J, with 16 bases between the two ends. Germline assignment: CDR1 DFQATT and CDR2 SNEGSKA (reference sequence). This CDR3 spans 15 amino acids. The CDR3 sequence is CSARVEEGVGDTQYF. The DNA for the CDR3 is TGCAGTGCTAGAGTAGAGGAAGGGGTCGGAGATACGCAGTATTTT.

This clonotype has at least ten counts. Its ends do not fully match the called genes, so a read error is possible. The genes are TRBV5-1 and TRBJ2-1, with D unclear. The length of the CDR3 is 15 residues. The germline V gene has CDR1 SGHRS and CDR2 YFSETQ. In DNA, the CDR3 is TGTGCCAGCAGTTTAGGCGGCAGCACCTACAATGAGCAGTTCTTC. Translation: CASSLGGSTYNEQFF. Variable domain in full (rest from reference TRBV5-1 and TRBJ2-1): KAGVTQTPRYLIKTRGQQVTLSCSPISGHRSVSWYQQTPGQGLQFLFEYFSETQRNKGNFPGRFSGRQFSNSRSEMNVSTLELGDSALYLCASSLGGSTYNEQFFGPGTRLTVL.

This chain uses TRBV12-3 or TRBV12-4 with TRBJ2-5; D is undetermined. V gave up 0 bases and J gave up 1 base, with 9 bases separating them. CDR3 length: 15 amino acids. The CDR3 loop is CASSLALRTQETQYF. CDR3 DNA sequence: TGTGCCAGCAGTTTAGCGCTCAGGACCCAAGAGACCCAGTACTTC.

The chain carries TRBV6-8 and TRBJ2-7; 8 bases align to TRBD1. The CDR3 runs 17 residues. Germline V gene data show CDR1 as MNHGY and CDR2 as SAAAGT. V gave up 7 bases and J gave up 2 bases; unmatched junction bases: 16. The CDR3 protein is CASNHHDDRGIPYEQYF. CDR3 sequence (DNA): TGTGCCAGCAACCATCACGACGACAGGGGAATCCCCTACGAGCAGTACTTC.

This clonotype was seen only a few times. The chain employs TRBV29-1 and TRBJ2-7; weak D call: TRBD2 (6 bases). Trimming pared 6 bases from V and 3 bases from J, leaving 15 bases between. CDR3 length equals 13 residues. Germline CDR1 is SQVTM and CDR2 is ANQGSEA. Here the CDR3 reads CSVLSGWGYEQYF. The CDR3 coding sequence is TGCAGCGTCCTTAGCGGTTGGGGCTACGAGCAGTACTTC.

The chain has TRBV7-2 and TRBJ2-1; TRBD1 is a possible D gene (6 bases). The V and J ends lost 1 base and 3 bases respectively, with 7 bases between them. The CDR3 runs 14 residues. Per germline, CDR1 SGHTA and CDR2 FQGNSA. CDR3: CASSLVQGYNEQFF. The CDR3 nucleotides read TGTGCCAGCAGCTTAGTACAGGGCTACAATGAGCAGTTCTTC. The whole variable domain, remainder taken from reference TRBV7-2 and TRBJ2-1, is GAGVSQSPSNKVTEKGKDVELRCDPISGHTALYWYRQSLGQGLEFLIYFQGNSAPDKSGLPSDRFSAERTGGSVSTLTIQRTQQEDSAVYLCASSLVQGYNEQFFGPGTRLTVL.

This clonotype has at least ten counts. The CDR3 is CASSLGDRDEQYF. DNA for the CDR3: TGCGCCAGCAGCTTAGGGGACAGGGACGAGCAGTACTTC. The chain couples TRBV5-1 to TRBJ2-7; 9 bases map to TRBD1. V shed 2 bases, J shed 5 bases, and the junction held 2 bases outside the gene matches. Germline CDR1 and CDR2: SGHRS and YFSETQ. This CDR3 is built from 13 residues.

The V gene is TRBV20-1, the J gene TRBJ2-7; D is unresolved. Germline CDR1 reads DFQATT; CDR2 reads SNEGSKA (reference sequence). This CDR3 region has 12 residues. Trimming left V 7 bases short and J 3 bases short, with 13 bases between. The CDR3 sequence is CSVPKEVYEQYF. The DNA of the CDR3 is TGCAGTGTCCCAAAAGAAGTCTACGAGCAGTACTTC.

This clonotype has a handful of counts. This rearrangement joins TRBV6-5 to TRBJ1-2; the D is unclear. This CDR3 contains 16 residues. In germline, CDR1 is MNHEY, CDR2 SVGAGI. V was cut by 2 bases and J by 1 base, with 14 bases left in between. In DNA, the CDR3 is TGTGCCAGCAGTTACGGCACACCGAGGGATAACTATGGCTACACCTTC. This encodes CASSYGTPRDNYGYTF.

This clonotype came up many times. This chain joins TRBV5-1 and TRBJ2-1; D is possibly TRBD1 (5 bases). The CDR3 extends over 15 amino acids. CDR1 and CDR2 from the germline V gene are SGHRS and YFSETQ. With 0 bases removed from V and 5 bases from J, the gap between germline ends came to 12 bases. The CDR3 protein is CASSLAPGHDNEQFF. DNA of the CDR3: TGCGCCAGCAGCTTGGCCCCAGGGCACGACAATGAGCAGTTCTTC.